Below, 25 T cell receptor beta chains from the same sample are listed, as sequenced in a study of CD8 T cells in ankylosing spondylitis. MiXCR, applied by TCRdb to the 5' RACE reads, yields one record per CDR3 protein. Altogether around 160,000 distinct CDR3 sequences are present, around a tenth being singletons, with the ten largest covering about 29%. Sequencing was carried out using blood, either unsorted or a sorted T cell fraction (not recorded which). The receptors were gathered from a male donor with ankylosing spondylitis or in good health (not recorded which).

This clonotype was recorded many times. The chain uses TRBV2 and TRBJ2-5; perhaps D is TRBD1 or TRBD2 (6 bases each). In germline, CDR1 is SNHLY, CDR2 FYNNEI. CDR3 length: 15 amino acids. Trimming took off 7 bases at V and 5 bases at J, with 20 bases between the two ends. In nucleotides, the CDR3 is TGTGCCAGCACCCTGTCGGGGGACAAGAGGGAGACCCAGTACTTC. It translates to CASTLSGDKRETQYF.

The chain is built from TRBV7-9 and TRBJ1-4; D is ambiguous. Germline V gene sequence: CDR1 SEHNR, CDR2 FQNEAQ (reference sequence). V gave up 3 bases and J gave up 8 bases, with 16 bases separating them. CDR3 length: 15 residues. The CDR3 coding sequence is TGTGCCAGCAGCTTCCAGGAAGGACGGAAGGAAAAACTGTTTTTT. This translates into CASSFQEGRKEKLFF.

This clonotype was found many times. V and J are TRBV5-6 and TRBJ2-7, with a possible D match to TRBD1 (6 bases). Trimming removed 0 bases from V and 4 bases from J, with 11 bases in between. CDR1 and CDR2 (germline): SGHDT, YYEEEE. The CDR3 runs to 14 residues. The DNA for the CDR3 is TGTGCCAGCAGCTTGGTAGGGGGTGGGTACGAGCAGTACTTC. It codes for CASSLVGGGYEQYF. Full variable domain (missing parts from reference TRBV5-6 and TRBJ2-7): DAGVTQSPTHLIKTRGQQVTLRCSPKSGHDTVSWYQQALGQGPQFIFQYYEEEERQRGNFPDRFSGHQFPNYSSELNVNALLLGDSALYLCASSLVGGGYEQYFGPGTRLTVT.

This clonotype was seen repeatedly, ten times or more. The chain has TRBV6-5 and TRBJ2-7; D unresolved. V was clipped by 6 bases and J by 0 bases, with 3 bases between them. The germline CDR1 and CDR2 sequences are MNHEY and SVGAGI. The CDR3 runs 11 residues. The CDR3 coding sequence is TGTGCCAGCAGCAACTCCTACGAGCAGTACTTC. Translated: CASSNSYEQYF.

This clonotype has a count of ten or more. The chain couples TRBV12-3 or TRBV12-4 to TRBJ2-7, with unresolved D. Trimming pared 5 bases from V and 3 bases from J, leaving 5 bases between. This CDR3 region has 11 residues. The CDR3 coding sequence is TGTGCCAGCAGTCGACACTACGAGCAGTACTTC. Its protein product is CASSRHYEQYF.

A few counts support this clonotype. Here the CDR3 reads CASSLRTAGGFGETQYF. DNA for the CDR3: TGTGCCAGCAGCTTGAGAACTGCGGGAGGGTTCGGAGAGACCCAGTACTTC. The J gene is TRBJ2-5, the V gene TRBV7-2; TRBD2 matches 9 bases. The CDR3 loop spans 17 amino acids. J was trimmed by 4 bases and V by 3 bases; bases with no gene match: 12. The germline V gene has CDR1 SGHTA and CDR2 FQGNSA.

The V and J genes are TRBV7-6 and TRBJ1-4, with 7 bases aligning to TRBD1. The junction had 12 bases not matched to a gene; V was cut back by 4 bases and J by 4 bases. Germline V CDR1 and CDR2: SGHVS, FNYEAQ. The CDR3 has 17 residues. The CDR3 DNA reads as TGTGCCAGCAGCTCCCGTGGGTCGGGACAGCTTAATGAAAAACTGTTTTTT. It translates to CASSSRGSGQLNEKLFF.

This clonotype was recorded at least ten times. The chain is built from TRBV5-1 and TRBJ2-7; D perhaps matches TRBD1 (6 bases). The ends were cut back, 5 bases at V and 3 bases at J, with 9 bases in the middle. The CDR3 covers 12 residues. The germline gives CDR1 SGHRS, CDR2 YFSETQ. CDR3 residues: CASRDRNYEQYF. In nucleotides, the CDR3 is TGCGCCAGCAGAGACAGGAACTACGAGCAGTACTTC.

This clonotype has a count of ten or more. V is TRBV5-1 and J is TRBJ1-1; D unclear. V lost 1 base, J lost 3 bases, and 10 bases lay in between. This CDR3 spans 14 amino acids. CDR1 is SGHRS, CDR2 YFSETQ, per germline. The CDR3 bases are TGCGCCAGCAGCTTGATGGGTTTGCACACTGAAGCTTTCTTT. This gives the protein CASSLMGLHTEAFF.

This clonotype was seen repeatedly, ten times or more. This chain joins TRBV5-1 and TRBJ2-1; 8 bases fit TRBD2. CDR1 SGHRS and CDR2 YFSETQ come from the germline V gene. The CDR3 is made up of 13 amino acids. After removal of 5 bases from V and 8 bases from J, the junction contained 6 bases not matched to a gene. Written as DNA, the CDR3 is TGCGCCAGCAGACCGGGAGGGCTCGATGAGCAGTTCTTC. Its protein is CASRPGGLDEQFF. Filled out from reference TRBV5-1 and TRBJ2-1, the complete variable domain reads KAGVTQTPRYLIKTRGQQVTLSCSPISGHRSVSWYQQTPGQGLQFLFEYFSETQRNKGNFPGRFSGRQFSNSRSEMNVSTLELGDSALYLCASRPGGLDEQFFGPGTRLTVL.

The chain combines TRBV12-3 or TRBV12-4 with TRBJ2-2; 7 bases agree with TRBD1. V lost 6 bases and J lost 4; bases outside the gene matches: 11. The CDR3 has 16 residues. CDR3 nucleotides: TGTGCCAGCAGCCGGCCGACAGGGTCGGGCACCGGGGAGCTGTTTTTT. Translation: CASSRPTGSGTGELFF.

There are many counts of this clonotype. The chain carries TRBV12-3 or TRBV12-4 and TRBJ2-1; D possibly corresponds to TRBD2 (6 bases). The CDR3 consists of 12 residues. With 5 bases removed from V and 9 bases from J, the gap between germline ends came to 11 bases. The CDR3 DNA is TGTGCCAGCAGTCCGACTAGGTTTGAGCAGTTCTTC. Its protein is CASSPTRFEQFF.

There are a few counts of this clonotype. The chain links TRBV12-3 or TRBV12-4 to TRBJ2-5, with TRBD2 identical over 14 bases. Trimming took 3 bases from V and 3 from J; bases not matched to a gene: 9. CDR3 length equals 18 residues. The CDR3 sequence is CASSLRGLAGGREETQYF. Written as DNA, the CDR3 is TGTGCCAGCAGTTTGAGAGGACTAGCGGGAGGTAGAGAAGAGACCCAGTACTTC.

This rearrangement joins TRBV12-3 or TRBV12-4 to TRBJ2-5; D is uncertain. CDR3 length equals 15 residues. V gave up 1 base and J gave up 4 bases, with 13 bases separating them. In nucleotides, the CDR3 is TGTGCCAGCAGTTTAGGTGATTCGGGTAGAGAGACCCAGTACTTC. Translation gives CASSLGDSGRETQYF.

This clonotype was detected ten times or more. V and J are TRBV6-1 and TRBJ2-2, with TRBD1 as a possible D gene (6 bases). CDR1 is MNHNS and CDR2 is SASEGT in the germline V gene. V was shortened by 5 bases and J by 2 bases, with 15 bases between the two germline ends. CDR3 length equals 16 residues. The CDR3 nucleotides are TGTGCCAGCAGTCCGCCCGGGGACATAAACACCGGGGAGCTGTTTTTT. Protein product: CASSPPGDINTGELFF.

This clonotype came up a few times. The genes are TRBV29-1 and TRBJ1-3; no reliable D call. V lost 4 bases to trimming and J lost 0 bases, with 7 bases between them. From germline, CDR1 is SQVTM and CDR2 ANQGSEA. The CDR3 covers 13 residues. The CDR3 sequence: CSVGTNSGNTIYF. The CDR3 DNA sequence: TGCAGCGTTGGGACTAACTCTGGAAACACCATATATTTT.

This clonotype has only a few counts. The rearrangement uses TRBV28 and TRBJ2-5, with 12 bases that match TRBD2. V trimming: 5 bases; J trimming: 2 bases; junction bases outside the gene matches: 3. The length of the CDR3 is 15 residues. Germline V lookup: CDR1 MDHEN, CDR2 SYDVKM. CDR3 loop: CASSVGLAGQETQYF. In DNA form, the CDR3 reads TGTGCCAGCAGTGTCGGACTAGCGGGACAAGAGACCCAGTACTTC.

This clonotype was counted many times. The V gene is TRBV12-3 or TRBV12-4, the J gene TRBJ2-1; 7 bases match TRBD1. The V gene end was trimmed by 5 bases and the J gene end by 7 bases; junction bases not matched to a gene: 8. The CDR3 has 14 residues. CDR3 nucleotide sequence: TGTGCCAGCAGTCCAACCGGGACAGCAAATGAGCAGTTCTTC. Protein: CASSPTGTANEQFF.

This clonotype was detected many times. CDR3 sequence (DNA): TGTGCCATCAGTGAGTTTGATAGCGGGGGGTACAATGAGCAGTTCTTC. Translating gives CAISEFDSGGYNEQFF. This chain joins TRBV10-3 and TRBJ2-1; TRBD2 matches 10 bases. Germline assignment: CDR1 ENHRY and CDR2 SYGVKD. CDR3 length equals 16 residues. V shed 1 base, J shed 4 bases, and the junction held 4 bases outside the gene matches.

About this clonotype itself: The CDR3 carries no conserved terminal phenylalanine or tryptophan, so it likely arises from a read error. The genes are TRBV3-1 and TRBJ1-6; 8 bases map to TRBD1. The CDR3 totals 16 residues. Germline CDR1 reads LGHDT; CDR2 reads YNNKEL (reference sequence). V was pared by 3 bases and J by 8 bases, with 9 bases of the junction left unmatched. In DNA, the CDR3 is TGTGCCAGCAGCCATGGAATAACAGGGGGGGATTCACCCCTCCACTCT. It specifies CASSHGITGGDSPLHS.

V gene TRBV7-6 combines with J gene TRBJ1-5, with D unresolved. Germline CDR1 SGHVS, CDR2 FNYEAQ. The CDR3 is made up of 18 amino acids. The V end lost 1 base, the J end lost 0 bases, and 16 bases lay between the germline ends. The CDR3 nucleotides are TGTGCCAGCAGCTTAGGAAGAGCAGGACCTTATAGCAATCAGCCCCAGCATTTT. Translated, it gives CASSLGRAGPYSNQPQHF.

This clonotype was observed a few times. V gene TRBV7-2 combines with J gene TRBJ2-5; D is possibly TRBD2 (6 bases). This CDR3 has 15 amino acids. Per the germline V gene, CDR1 is SGHTA and CDR2 is FQGNSA. With 0 bases removed from V and 1 base from J, the gap between germline ends came to 9 bases. Here the CDR3 reads CASSLAGGSQETQYF. For the CDR3, the DNA is TGTGCCAGCAGCTTAGCCGGGGGAAGCCAAGAGACCCAGTACTTC.

This clonotype was recorded at least ten times. This chain joins TRBV5-1 and TRBJ2-7; D not certain. Germline V gives CDR1 SGHRS, CDR2 YFSETQ. The CDR3 sequence is 15 residues long. With 3 bases removed from V and 0 bases from J, the gap between germline ends came to 13 bases. DNA for the CDR3: TGCGCCAGCAGCTCGGACCCCTCGGGCTCCTACGAGCAGTACTTC. Its protein is CASSSDPSGSYEQYF.

The sample holds a few counts of this clonotype. This chain uses TRBV24-1 with TRBJ2-3; the D gene is possibly TRBD1 (5 bases). Trimming cost V 3 bases and J 8 bases, with 11 bases left between them. The CDR3 length is 13 residues. CDR1 is KGHDR and CDR2 is SFDVKD in the germline V gene. The CDR3 DNA follows: TGTGCCACCAGTGATCCCTCCAGGGTTACGCAGTATTTT. Encoded protein: CATSDPSRVTQYF.

Concerning this clonotype itself: Being one base from a much bigger clone, this may be a read error. The chain carries TRBV20-1 and TRBJ1-2; D not resolved. CDR1 is DFQATT and CDR2 is SNEGSKA in the germline V gene (reference sequence). The CDR3 spans 13 residues. This CDR3 reads CTAKEATNYGYTF. Written as DNA, the CDR3 is TGCACTGCGAAGGAGGCCACTAACTATGGCTACACCTTC.